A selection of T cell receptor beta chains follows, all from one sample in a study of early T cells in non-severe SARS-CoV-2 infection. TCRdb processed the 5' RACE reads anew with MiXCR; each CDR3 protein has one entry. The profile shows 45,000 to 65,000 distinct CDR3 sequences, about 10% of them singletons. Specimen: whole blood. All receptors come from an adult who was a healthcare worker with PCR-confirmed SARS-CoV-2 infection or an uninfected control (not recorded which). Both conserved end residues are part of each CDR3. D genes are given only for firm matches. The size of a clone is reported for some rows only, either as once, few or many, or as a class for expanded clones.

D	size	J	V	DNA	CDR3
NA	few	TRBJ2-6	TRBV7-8	TGTGCCAGCAGCCCTAACCTCCGGAGCTCTGGGGCCAACGTCCTGACTTTC	CASSPNLRSSGANVLTF
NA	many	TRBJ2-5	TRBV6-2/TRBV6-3	TGTGCCAGCAGTCCGAAGGAGTCCGAGACCCAGTACTTC	CASSPKESETQYF
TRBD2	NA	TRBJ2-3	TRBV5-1	TGCGCCAGCAGCTTGGATGTAGGGAGGGCTACAGATACGCAGTATTTT	CASSLDVGRATDTQYF
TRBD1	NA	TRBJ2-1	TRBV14	TGTGCCAGCAGCCCTTGGACAGGTGGGGTAGATTGGGATGAGCAGTTCTTC	CASSPWTGGVDWDEQFF
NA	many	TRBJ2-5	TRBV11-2	TGTGCCAGCAGCGCGGTCGGGGAGACCCAGTACTTC	CASSAVGETQYF
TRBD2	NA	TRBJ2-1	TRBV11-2	TGTGCCAGCAGCCCGACGGCGGGACTACTACACAATGAGCAGTTCTTC	CASSPTAGLLHNEQFF
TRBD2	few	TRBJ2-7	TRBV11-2	TGTGCCAGCAGCTTTCTAGCGGGGAGAGCCTACGAGCAGTACTTC	CASSFLAGRAYEQYF
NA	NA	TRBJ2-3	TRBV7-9	TGTGCCAGCAGCTTAGATGACGTCGCAGATACGCAGTATTTT	CASSLDDVADTQYF
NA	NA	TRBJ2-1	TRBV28	TGTGCCAGCCCCCGCGTTATGATCTTCCCCTCCTACAATGAGCAGTTCTTC	CASPRVMIFPSYNEQFF
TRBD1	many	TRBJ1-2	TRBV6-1	TGTGCCAGCGGGGAACAGGGGCCGGCGGTCGGCTACACCTTC	CASGEQGPAVGYTF
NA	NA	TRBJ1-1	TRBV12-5	TGTGCTAGTGGCTCAGGTAGGACCAACACTGAAGCTTTCTTT	CASGSGRTNTEAFF
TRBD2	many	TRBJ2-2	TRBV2	TGTGCCAGTCGCAAGCGGGAGTCGTACGGGGAGCTGTTTTTT	CASRKRESYGELFF
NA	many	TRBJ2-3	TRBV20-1	TGCAGTGCATTGGGTCAGCTATTCACAGATACGCAGTATTTT	CSALGQLFTDTQYF
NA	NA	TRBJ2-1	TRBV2	TGTGCCAGCAAAGAGGGGAGCTCCTACAATGAGCAGTTCTTC	CASKEGSSYNEQFF
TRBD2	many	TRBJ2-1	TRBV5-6	TGTGCCAGCAGCAGGCAGGGGACTAGCTCCTACAATGAGCAGTTCTTC	CASSRQGTSSYNEQFF
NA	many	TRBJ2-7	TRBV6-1	TGTGCCAGCAGTGAAGCTCAGGACGGCTACGAGCAGTACTTC	CASSEAQDGYEQYF
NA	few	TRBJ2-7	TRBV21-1	TGTGCCAGCAGGAAAGGGGGCAGCGGGAGCTACGAGCAGTACTTC	CASRKGGSGSYEQYF
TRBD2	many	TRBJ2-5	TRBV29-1	TGCAGCGTGCCGGGACTAGCGGCCCAGTACTTC	CSVPGLAAQYF
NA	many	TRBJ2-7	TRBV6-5	TGTGCCAGCAGTTACCTGGGGGGAAAGGACTACTACGAGCAGTACTTC	CASSYLGGKDYYEQYF
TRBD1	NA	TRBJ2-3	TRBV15	TGTGCCACCGAACAAACAGGGGTTATCACAGATACGCAGTATTTT	CATEQTGVITDTQYF
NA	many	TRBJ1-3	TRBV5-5	TGTGCCAGCAGCTGGCTCTCTCAGGGAAACACCATATATTTT	CASSWLSQGNTIYF
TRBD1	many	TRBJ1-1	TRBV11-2	TGTGCCAGCAGCCTGATACAGGGGGCAGGGCCGAACACTGAAGCTTTCTTT	CASSLIQGAGPNTEAFF
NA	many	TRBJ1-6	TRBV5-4	TGTGCCAGCAGCTCCCGTGGAGGGCGCTCACCCCTCCACTTT	CASSSRGGRSPLHF
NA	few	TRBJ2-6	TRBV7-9	TGTGCCAGCAGCGCCCCCGGGGGTCCAGGCTCTGGGGCCAACGTCCTGACTTTC	CASSAPGGPGSGANVLTF
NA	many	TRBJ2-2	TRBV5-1	TGCGCCAGCAGTAAGGGACTTAAGAACACCGGGGAGCTGTTTTTT	CASSKGLKNTGELFF